This TCR beta chain was recorded in a study of identical twins. Broader study findings: Conclusions rested on cross-sectional statistics rather than following the same donors. Where beta out-of-frame sequences were concerned, excess twin sharing was weaker.

Of note for this clonotype: The antigen is unknown.

Germline V gives CDR1 DFQATT, CDR2 SNEGSKA (reference sequence). The CDR3 runs 13 residues. TCRdb reprocessed the 5' RACE reads with MiXCR, giving one entry per CDR3 protein. The sample lists 1.5 million to 2 million distinct CDR3 sequences; around a third were seen once. The source is a newborn girl in good health. J is TRBJ2-7 and V is TRBV20-1, with a tentative D call TRBD1 (6 bases). The J call is in doubt because the DNA end fits TRBJ2-5 better. Material: cord blood. CDR3 coding DNA: TGCAGTGTCGGTCAGGGGAGTTTGGAGACCCAGTACTTC. Translating gives CSVGQGSLETQYF.